This TCR beta chain came from a study of T cells expressing NK-cell markers. In the study overall: Sequencing of TCR beta repertoires drew on sorted CD3+CD56+NKG2C+, CD3+CD56+NKG2C- and CD3+CD56-NKG2C+ T cells. One of eight sequenced donors was HCMV-seronegative; the other seven were seropositive.

Points on this clonotype: Its antigen is still unknown.

Study findings and constraints: For five or six donors, the dominant NKG2C+ clonotypes made up about 1.0-8% of their CD8+ T cells. Several donors' CD3+CD56-NKG2C+ cells were dominated by the same clonotypes.

This CDR3 has 21 residues. CDR1 KGHDR and CDR2 SFDVKD come from the germline V gene. For each CDR3 protein, TCRdb gives one entry from its re-call of the 5' RACE reads, without DNA. The sample spans 500,000 to 600,000 distinct CDR3 sequences; the ten largest clones claim 3% to 4.5%. Sequences were obtained from blood T cells: a sorted CD56 or NKG2C T cell subset, CD4+ or CD8+ T cells, or bulk PBMC T cells (not recorded which). The chain is built from TRBV24-1 and TRBJ2-5; the TRBD2 assignment by TCRdb is unverifiable without DNA. The clonotype originates from a man aged 18 to 30 in good health. The CDR3 sequence is CATSEPDRGPITSGSSETQYF.